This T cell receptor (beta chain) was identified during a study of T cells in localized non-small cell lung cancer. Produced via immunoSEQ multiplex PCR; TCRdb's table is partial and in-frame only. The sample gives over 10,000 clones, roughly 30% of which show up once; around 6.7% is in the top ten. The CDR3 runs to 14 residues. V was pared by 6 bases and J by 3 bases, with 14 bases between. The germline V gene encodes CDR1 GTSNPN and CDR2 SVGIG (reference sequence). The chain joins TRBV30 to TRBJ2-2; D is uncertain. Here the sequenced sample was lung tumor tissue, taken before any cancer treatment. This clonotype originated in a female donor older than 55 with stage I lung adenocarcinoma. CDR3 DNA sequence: TGTGCCTGTAAAGGGCCCGCGGACACCGGGGAGCTGTTTTTT. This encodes CACKGPADTGELFF.